The clone carrying this T cell receptor (beta chain) was picked up many times. The antigen remains undetermined. The J segment lost 3 bases and the V segment lost 3 bases, leaving 1 base of the junction unmatched. From germline, CDR1 is DFQATT and CDR2 SNEGSKA (reference sequence). This CDR3 region has 12 residues. This sample stems from a study of regulatory T cells in long-lasting Graves disease. General observations from the study: Patients with persistent Graves' had lower TCR diversity than newly diagnosed patients.

Building of the TCR beta libraries involved iRepertoire HTBI primers and Arm-PCR of CDR3 regions. TCRdb reprocessed the multiplex PCR reads via MiXCR and lists one record per CDR3 protein. Here the sample spans hundreds of thousands of distinct CDR3 sequences, about a fifth being singletons. The sample's time point: persistent/refractory GD, antithyroid drugs over 5 years with positive TRAb. The TCR library was made from RNA extracted from PBMCs. The chain carries TRBV20-1 and TRBJ2-7, with TRBD2 matching over 8 bases. The sequence was collected from a female donor with Graves disease. Sequencing was performed on peripheral blood mononuclear cells (PBMCs), taken when the disease was refractory, from a patient treated with antithyroid drugs. In nucleotides, the CDR3 is TGCAGTGCTAGGGCGGGAGGCTACGAGCAGTACTTC. Translated: CSARAGGYEQYF.